The 16 T cell receptor beta chains below all came from one sample that was sequenced in a study of T cell clusters in autoimmune cytopenias. TRB amplification used 250 ng of peripheral blood genomic DNA. TRB was amplified by touch-down multiplex PCR, primer pools A and B combined. One entry per CDR3 protein, without DNA, is what TCRdb gives after re-calling the multiplex PCR reads. This table lists 6,100 or so distinct CDR3 sequences. These same records also appear under a second study, on T cell repertoires in aging, cancer and after chemotherapy.

The source material was peripheral blood. Receptors were obtained from a human donor in good health.

Judged by frequency, this clonotype is medium-sized. The chain carries TRBV6-2 or TRBV6-3 and TRBJ2-7; TCRdb's D gene call, TRBD1, goes unchecked for lack of DNA. Germline V gene data show CDR1 as MNHEY and CDR2 as SVGEGT. The CDR3 sequence is 16 residues long. The CDR3 loop reads CASSRTGTGDVAEQYF.

The chain recombines TRBV7-2 with TRBJ1-2; the TCRdb call, TRBD1, lacks DNA for checking. This CDR3 region has 14 residues. Per germline, CDR1 SGHTA and CDR2 FQGNSA. This CDR3 is CASSLSSREDGYTF.

Considering frequency, this clonotype is medium-sized. This sequence joins TRBV10-3 and TRBJ2-3; TCRdb picks TRBD2, but there is no DNA to check that call. The CDR3 contains 18 residues. Germline V gives CDR1 ENHRY, CDR2 SYGVKD. CDR3 amino acids: CAISATSGRAELLDTQYF.

J is TRBJ1-6 and V is TRBV4-2. Germline V CDR1 and CDR2: LGHNA, YNFKEQ. The CDR3 totals 17 residues. Here the CDR3 reads CASSQAGSGSYNSPLHF.

This clonotype is labeled medium-sized based on frequency. This chain links TRBV6-6 with TRBJ1-4; the D call of TRBD1 rests on TCRdb alone, since no DNA is present to check it. Germline values: CDR1 MNHNY, CDR2 SVGAGI (reference sequence). The CDR3 extends over 17 amino acids. This CDR3 reads CASSYDIWTVSNEKLFF.

This clonotype is deemed medium-sized by its frequency. CDR3 residues: CASSLRGRGGTSGEQYF. This chain connects TRBV18 to TRBJ2-7; the TRBD1 assignment by TCRdb is unverifiable without DNA. The V gene's germline CDR1 is KGHSH and CDR2 LQKENI. The CDR3 sequence is 17 residues long.

Considering frequency, this clonotype is medium-sized (0.01 to 0.1%). V gene TRBV5-6 combines with J gene TRBJ1-4; the D call from TCRdb, TRBD1, cannot be confirmed without DNA. The germline V gene encodes CDR1 SGHDT and CDR2 YYEEEE. This CDR3 has 17 amino acids. The CDR3 protein is CASSFGGDSWGGEKLFF.

This clonotype is medium-sized by frequency. The J gene is TRBJ1-3, the V gene TRBV29-1; the D gene TCRdb calls, TRBD1, cannot be checked with no DNA. Per germline, CDR1 SQVTM and CDR2 ANQGSEA. The CDR3 length is 14 residues. CDR3 in amino acids: CSVGQGQSGNTIYF. Together with reference TRBV29-1 and TRBJ1-3, the CDR3 gives the full variable domain: SAVISQKPSRDICQRGTSLTIQCQVDSQVTMMFWYRQQPGQSLTLIATANQGSEATYESGFVIDKFPISRPNLTFSTLTVSNMSPEDSSIYLCSVGQGQSGNTIYFGEGSWLTVV.

Considering frequency, this clonotype is medium-sized (0.01 to 0.1%). The chain links TRBV19 to TRBJ2-2; checking the TCRdb D call of TRBD1 is not possible without DNA. CDR3 length equals 15 residues. Germline V gene sequence: CDR1 LNHDA, CDR2 SQIVND (reference sequence). The CDR3: CASISGSGGTGELFF.

Measured by frequency, this clonotype is medium-sized. This chain joins TRBV30 and TRBJ2-7; TCRdb reports TRBD2, a call that lacks DNA to check it against. Germline V gene data show CDR1 as GTSNPN and CDR2 as SVGIG (reference sequence). This CDR3 contains 16 residues. The CDR3 here is CAWSLGTSGISYEQYF. Combining the CDR3 with reference TRBV30 and TRBJ2-7 gives the whole variable domain SQTIHQWPATLVQPVGSPLSLECTVEGTSNPNLYWYRQAAGRGLQLLFYSVGIGQISSEVPQNLSASRPQDRQFILSSKKLLLSDSGFYLCAWSLGTSGISYEQYFGPGTRLTVT.

The chain combines TRBV20-1 with TRBJ2-5; lacking DNA, the TRBD2 call made by TCRdb goes unchecked. CDR1 is DFQATT, CDR2 SNEGSKA, per germline (reference sequence). This CDR3 contains 16 residues. CDR3 amino acids: CSARETSWLLAETQYF.

The chain is built from TRBV12-3 or TRBV12-4 and TRBJ1-5; TCRdb's D call of TRBD1 is untestable without DNA. The CDR3 spans 15 residues. CDR3: CASRPQGRGNQPQHF.

This clonotype counts as medium-sized by frequency. J is TRBJ2-3 and V is TRBV5-4. The CDR3 is 15 amino acids. Germline V gives CDR1 SGHNT, CDR2 YYREEE (reference sequence). CDR3 amino acids: CASSLPSGSTDTQYF.

The gene calls are TRBV24-1 and TRBJ1-2; lacking DNA, the TRBD1 call made by TCRdb goes unchecked. The CDR3 length is 14 residues. Germline lookup yields CDR1 KGHDR and CDR2 SFDVKD. The CDR3 sequence: CATNRSGAGYGYTF.

According to its frequency, this clonotype is medium-sized (0.01 to 0.1%). The chain couples TRBV27 to TRBJ2-2. CDR3 length: 15 amino acids. Germline CDR1 is MNHEY and CDR2 is SMNVEV (reference sequence). The chain's CDR3 is CASSKTRLATGELFF.

Judged by frequency, this clonotype is medium-sized. J is TRBJ2-2 and V is TRBV6-1; TCRdb names TRBD2, which stays unverified in the absence of DNA. Germline values: CDR1 MNHNS, CDR2 SASEGT. There are 14 residues in the CDR3. The CDR3 here is CASRPPGPTGELFF.